This is a list of T cell receptor beta chains from one sample in a study of control samples from healthy donors and cancer patients. This table comes from immunoSEQ multiplex PCR, and its TCRdb copy is limited to in-frame clones, with some not included. This table holds around 130,000 clones, about 91% found once. Source material: blood. These receptors all come from a man between 18 and 35 years old in good health. Both conserved end residues are part of each CDR3. D genes are given only for firm matches. Clone size, where shown, is once, few, many, or a class for clones that have expanded.

TRBJ2-3 once TRBD2 TRBV4-1 TGCGCCAGCAGCCAGGAATATCTAGCGGGGGGGGCAGATACGCAGTATTTT CASSQEYLAGGADTQYF
TRBJ1-2 . . TRBV5-1 TGCGCCAGCAGCTTGACAGGCCCCACTAACTATGGCTACACCTTC CASSLTGPTNYGYTF
TRBJ1-1 . . TRBV6-5 TGTGCCAGCAGTCTTTCCGGGGCAAACACTGAAGCTTTCTTT CASSLSGANTEAFF
TRBJ1-6 . . TRBV28 TGTGCCAGCAGTTTATACCCAGGGAGATCGGATTCACCCCTCCACTTT CASSLYPGRSDSPLHF
TRBJ1-2 . . TRBV5-1 TGCGCCAGCAGCTTGGAGGGGACCGACTTCTATGGCTACACCTTC CASSLEGTDFYGYTF
TRBJ1-1 . TRBD1 TRBV18 TGTGCCAGCTCACAGGGACGAGACAGGGCGGGTGAAGCTTTCTTT CASSQGRDRAGEAFF
TRBJ2-3 . . TRBV3-1/TRBV3-2 TGTGCCAGCAGCCCGAGTGAAGATACGCAGTATTTT CASSPSEDTQYF
TRBJ1-1 . . TRBV6-5 TGTGCCAGCAACCCGGGTCAAATGAACACTGAAGCTTTCTTT CASNPGQMNTEAFF
TRBJ1-3 . . TRBV9 TGTGCCAGCGGGCCAGGGACGAGCTCTGGAAACACCATATATTTT CASGPGTSSGNTIYF
TRBJ1-3 . . TRBV30 TGTGCCTGGAGTGTACTTGGAAACACCATATATTTT CAWSVLGNTIYF
TRBJ1-2 . TRBD1 TRBV7-9 TGTGCCAGCAGCACGGACAGGGTGGCGCGAGAAGGCTACACCTTC CASSTDRVAREGYTF
TRBJ1-2 . . TRBV7-9 TGTGCCAGCAGCCAGGGTAGCCGTGGCTACACCTTC CASSQGSRGYTF
TRBJ1-1 . . TRBV2 TGTGCCAGCAGCGCGGGCAGGGGGAACACTGAAGCTTTCTTT CASSAGRGNTEAFF
TRBJ2-5 . . TRBV5-4 TGTGCCAGCAGCCTCAGGGGGGAAGAGACCCAGTACTTC CASSLRGEETQYF
TRBJ1-3 once . TRBV11-2 TGTGCCAGCAGCTTACAGGCAGGGAGAAACACCATATATTTT CASSLQAGRNTIYF
TRBJ1-1 . TRBD1 TRBV19 TGTGCCAGTAGTATGACAGGGGGCACTGAAGCTTTCTTT CASSMTGGTEAFF
TRBJ1-2 . TRBD1 TRBV10-2 TGCGCCAGCAGTGGTAGACAGGGGGCCCCTGGCTACACCTTC CASSGRQGAPGYTF
TRBJ2-3 once TRBD2 TRBV3-1/TRBV3-2 TGTGCCAGCAGCCCTTATGGGTTAGCGGGGAGGGTAAACACAGATACGCAGTATTTT CASSPYGLAGRVNTDTQYF
TRBJ1-2 . TRBD1 TRBV3-1/TRBV3-2 TGTGCCAGCAGCCACGGGGGGACAGAACTCTATGGCTACACCTTC CASSHGGTELYGYTF
TRBJ2-2 . . TRBV3-1/TRBV3-2 TGTGCCAGCAGCCAAGATGGCACCGGGGAGCTGTTTTTT CASSQDGTGELFF
TRBJ2-5 . . TRBV7-8 TGTGCCAGCAGCTTAGCAGCCAGGGGCCAAGAGACCCAGTACTTC CASSLAARGQETQYF
TRBJ1-5 . TRBD1 TRBV19 TGTGCCAGTAGTGCCCGGGACAGGCGCAATCAGCCCCAGCATTTT CASSARDRRNQPQHF
TRBJ2-2 . TRBD1 TRBV9 TGTGCCAGCAGCCCCCGGACAGGGTACACCGGGGAGCTGTTTTTT CASSPRTGYTGELFF
TRBJ1-1 . . TRBV28 TGTGCCAGCAGGCGCTGGGGGAGGAACACTGAAGCTTTCTTT CASRRWGRNTEAFF
TRBJ1-2 . . TRBV5-6 TGTGCCAGCACCCCGGAACCCTTCGCCTTCCAGATAGGGGGCTACACCTTC CASTPEPFAFQIGGYTF
TRBJ2-5 . TRBD2 TRBV6-5 TGTGCCAGCAGCTACGGGACTAGCGGGGAAGAGACCCAGTACTTC CASSYGTSGEETQYF
TRBJ2-1 . TRBD2 TRBV18 TGTGCCAGCTCACCACCGACGGGCGGAGCGGGGGGGCCTTGGAAAGAGCAGTTCTTC CASSPPTGGAGGPWKEQFF
TRBJ1-5 . TRBD1 TRBV19 TGTGCCAGTAGTGCCGGGACAGTTAGCAATCAGCCCCAGCATTTT CASSAGTVSNQPQHF
TRBJ2-7 . TRBD1 TRBV2 TGTGCCAGCAGAGGGGGGACAGGGGGCTACGAGCAGTACTTC CASRGGTGGYEQYF
TRBJ2-1 . . TRBV11-3 TGTGCCAGCAGCAGCGCGGGCGGTGAGCAGTTCTTC CASSSAGGEQFF
TRBJ1-2 . . TRBV12-3/TRBV12-4 TGTGCCAGCAGGGGACGTAGCTATGGCTACACCTTC CASRGRSYGYTF
TRBJ2-5 few . TRBV5-1 TGCGCCAGCGCACCCGGGACCCATGGGAGGGAGACCCAGTACTTC CASAPGTHGRETQYF
TRBJ1-1 . . TRBV6-5 TGTGCCAGCAGTCTTTGGGGGGGTTCCACTGAAGCTTTCTTT CASSLWGGSTEAFF
TRBJ1-5 . . TRBV7-2 TGTGCCAGCAGCTTAGGTGTTCCTCTATCAGGGGATCAGCCCCAGCATTTT CASSLGVPLSGDQPQHF
TRBJ1-3 . . TRBV27 TGTGCCAGCAGTCCACGGTCCTCGGGAAACACCATATATTTT CASSPRSSGNTIYF
TRBJ2-7 . . TRBV11-1 TGTGCCAGCAGCCCGTCCCGGGACATTTACGAGCAGTACTTC CASSPSRDIYEQYF
TRBJ1-1 . . TRBV4-1 TGCGCCAGCAGCCGCTGGCAAGACTTATGGAACACTGAAGCTTTCTTT CASSRWQDLWNTEAFF
TRBJ2-7 . . TRBV11-2 TGTGCCAGCAGCCCTTGGGGGGGGCGCTCCTACGAGCAGTACTTC CASSPWGGRSYEQYF
TRBJ1-5 . . TRBV5-1 TGCGCCAGCAGTGAAAGGGGGGGCTTGCCCCAGCATTTT CASSERGGLPQHF
TRBJ1-6 . . TRBV2 TGTGCCAGCAGGGAGCTTTTTTCTAATTCACCCCTCCACTTT CASRELFSNSPLHF
TRBJ2-2 . . TRBV7-3 TGTGCCAGCAGAACCACCGGGACCGGGAACACCGGGGAGCTGTTTTTT CASRTTGTGNTGELFF
TRBJ2-5 . . TRBV5-1 TGCGCCAGCAGCATTACTCACCAAGAGACCCAGTACTTC CASSITHQETQYF
TRBJ2-5 . TRBD2 TRBV6-5 TGTGCCAGCAGTTACTTAGGACTAGCGGGGAAGGAGACCCAGTACTTC CASSYLGLAGKETQYF
TRBJ2-7 . TRBD2 TRBV29-1 TGCAGCGTTGAAGTCCAGGGAGGGTACGAGCAGTACTTC CSVEVQGGYEQYF
TRBJ1-1 . TRBD1 TRBV9 TGTGCCAGCAGCGTGGGGACAGCGAACACTGAAGCTTTCTTT CASSVGTANTEAFF
TRBJ2-3 . TRBD2 TRBV10-1 TGCGCCAGCTCCCAGACTAGCGGGGAAACAGATACGCAGTATTTT CASSQTSGETDTQYF
TRBJ1-6 . TRBD1 TRBV3-1/TRBV3-2 TGTGCCAGCAGCCAGGACAGGGCCAGCAATTCACCCCTCCACTTT CASSQDRASNSPLHF
TRBJ2-3 few TRBD1 TRBV6-6 TGTGCCAGCAGTAAGGACAGGCCAGGGACAGATACGCAGTATTTT CASSKDRPGTDTQYF
TRBJ2-2 . . TRBV27 TGTGCCAGCAGCCGGGACTTATACACCGGGGAGCTGTTTTTT CASSRDLYTGELFF
TRBJ1-1 . . TRBV5-1 TGCGCCAGCAGCGAACTAATACACACTGAAGCTTTCTTT CASSELIHTEAFF
TRBJ1-2 once . TRBV21-1 TGTGCCAGCAGCAAAAGGGGAGGAAGCTATGGCTACACCTTC CASSKRGGSYGYTF
TRBJ2-5 . . TRBV30 TGTGCCTGGAGTTGGGGGCGATGGACAGTGAAGATCCAAGAGACCCAGTACTTC CAWSWGRWTVKIQETQYF
TRBJ1-2 . . TRBV12-5 TGTGCTAGTGGTTTGCGCAGGGAAAATGGCTACACCTTC CASGLRRENGYTF
TRBJ1-4 . TRBD1 TRBV18 TGTGCCAGCTCATCTGGACAGGGGGCTGGTAATGAAAAACTGTTTTTT CASSSGQGAGNEKLFF
TRBJ1-5 . TRBD1 TRBV6-6 TGTGCCAGCAGTTCCACGGGACAGGGAATTCAGCCCCAGCATTTT CASSSTGQGIQPQHF
TRBJ2-7 once TRBD2 TRBV9 TGTGCCAGCAGTCCACTAGCGGGTTTCTACGAGCAGTACTTC CASSPLAGFYEQYF
TRBJ1-3 once . TRBV19 TGTGCCAGTAGTATTCGGACGTCTGGAAACACCATATATTTT CASSIRTSGNTIYF